The entry below describes one TCR beta chain. Its antigen is still unknown. This CDR3 has 13 residues. Trimming removed 5 bases from V and 4 bases from J; junction bases left unmatched: 2. Germline V gene data show CDR1 as LNHDA and CDR2 as SQIVND (reference sequence). 60 Vbeta and 13 Jbeta primers were used in PCR. Here immunoSEQ multiplex PCR was the method, and the copy in TCRdb shows in-frame clones only, minus some. This repertoire shows about 170,000 clones, roughly 76% found once; its top ten account for under 3%. This record belongs to a study of cytomegalovirus exposure and HLA in healthy donors. Overall study: Tens of millions of unique TCRs from HLA-typed donors made up an early data release. The study, taken as a whole, reports: Most TCR sequences were rare, but some public TCRs occurred in many donors.

The TCR sequence derives from a male donor in good health and CMV-seronegative. The sample was PBMCs. The gene calls are TRBV19 and TRBJ1-1, with TRBD1 identical over 9 bases. The CDR3, as DNA: TGTGCCAGTAGTCAGACAGGGGGCACTGAAGCTTTCTTT. Translated, it gives CASSQTGGTEAFF. Looking up the rest from reference TRBV19 and TRBJ1-1 gives the full variable domain: DGGITQSPKYLFRKEGQNVTLSCEQNLNHDAMYWYRQDPGQGLRLIYYSQIVNDFQKGDIAEGYSVSREKKESFPLTVTSAQKNPTAFYLCASSQTGGTEAFFGQGTRLTVV.